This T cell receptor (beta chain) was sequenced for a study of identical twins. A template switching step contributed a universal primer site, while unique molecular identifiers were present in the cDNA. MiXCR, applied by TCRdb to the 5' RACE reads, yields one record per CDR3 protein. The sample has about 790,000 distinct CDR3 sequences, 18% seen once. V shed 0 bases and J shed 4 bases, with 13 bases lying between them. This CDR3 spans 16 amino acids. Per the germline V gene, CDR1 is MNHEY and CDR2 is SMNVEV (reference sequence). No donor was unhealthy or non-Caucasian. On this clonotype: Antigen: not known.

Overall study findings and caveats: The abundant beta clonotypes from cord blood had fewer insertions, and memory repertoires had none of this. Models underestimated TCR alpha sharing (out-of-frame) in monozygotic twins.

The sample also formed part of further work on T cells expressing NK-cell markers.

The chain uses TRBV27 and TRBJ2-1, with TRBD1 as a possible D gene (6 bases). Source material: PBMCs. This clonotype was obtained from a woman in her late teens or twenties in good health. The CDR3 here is CASSLSHGTLYNEQFF. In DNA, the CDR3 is TGTGCCAGCAGTTTATCCCACGGGACACTTTACAATGAGCAGTTCTTC.